One sample yielded the 2 T cell receptor beta chains listed below, sequenced in a study of tumor and adjacent non-tumor tissue in lung cancer listed by TCRdb under 2018. Library creation used multiplex PCR. TCRdb lists the instrument as Illumina HiSeq 2500. Following protocols modified from ARM-PCR, the researchers constructed TCRbeta libraries through three rounds of nested PCR with primers (Table S4). Through fastp at Q25 and MiXCR, TCRdb rebuilt clones from the public reads, retaining in-frame beta chains. Identical CDR3 protein sequences are pooled into one entry, listed with their most common genes and DNA. Here the sample has 45,000 or so distinct CDR3 sequences; around 67% occur a single time. The ten biggest clones cover around a fifth of the sample. RNA was isolated from bulk, unsorted tissue, and RNA quality was assessed with a NanoDrop ND-1000 and an Agilent 2100. The normal lung samples consisted of distant non-tumor tissue collected more than 3 cm from the tumor edge.

Material for sequencing was distant non-tumor lung tissue. The origin of the receptors is a woman aged 40 to 49 with non-small cell lung cancer.

For this clonotype: The junction departs from germline at one end; a sequencing error may be responsible. This sequence joins TRBV7-9 and TRBJ2-7, with 9 bases matching TRBD1. This CDR3 is 14 amino acids long. Germline V lookup: CDR1 SEHNR, CDR2 FQNEAQ (reference sequence). CDR3 nucleotides: TGTTCCAGCAGCTTGACAGGGGGTACCTACGAGCAGTACTTC. It yields the protein CSSSLTGGTYEQYF.

This clonotype has at least ten counts. The rearrangement joins TRBV29-1 to TRBJ2-7; either TRBD1 or TRBD2 may fit D (5 bases each). Trimming stripped 6 bases from V and 7 bases from J, with 13 bases between. Germline-derived CDR1 and CDR2 are SQVTM and ANQGSEA. The CDR3 totals 11 residues. This CDR3 is CSVKGPWEQYF. CDR3 bases: TGCAGCGTGAAGGGACCTTGGGAGCAGTACTTC.